This entry lists 10 T cell receptor beta chains sequenced from one sample in a study of T-cell memory formation after mild COVID-19. MiXCR was run by TCRdb on the 5' RACE reads, yielding one entry per CDR3 protein. The data contain about 620,000 distinct CDR3 sequences, 18% of them singletons. The sequenced sample was PBMCs or a T cell subset sorted from them (not recorded which). The receptors stem from an adult woman who had mild COVID-19 (a few samples of this study predate the infection). Cell type and time point are not known.

The rearrangement joins TRBV7-9 to TRBJ1-1; a weak D match, TRBD1 (6 bases). Germline-derived CDR1 and CDR2 are SEHNR and FQNEAQ (reference sequence). Trimming took 3 bases from V and 1 from J, leaving 9 bases between them. This CDR3 region has 14 residues. The chain's CDR3 is CASSFWTENTEAFF. CDR3 nucleotides: TGTGCCAGCAGCTTTTGGACAGAGAACACTGAAGCTTTCTTT.

A few counts support this clonotype. The V and J genes are TRBV18 and TRBJ1-5, with D possibly matching TRBD1 (5 bases). V was clipped by 4 bases and J by 5 bases, with 12 bases between them. CDR3 size: 14 residues. Germline values: CDR1 KGHSH, CDR2 LQKENI. DNA of the CDR3: TGTGCCAGCTCACGGGGGGAAGGGGATCAGCCCCAGCATTTT. Translated: CASSRGEGDQPQHF. The variable domain in full, completed from reference TRBV18 and TRBJ1-5, reads NAGVMQNPRHLVRRRGQEARLRCSPMKGHSHVYWYRQLPEEGLKFMVYLQKENIIDESGMPKERFSAEFPKEGPSILRIQQVVRGDSAAYFCASSRGEGDQPQHFGDGTRLSIL.

In its sample, this clonotype was seen a few times. The rearrangement links TRBV6-5 to TRBJ1-1; 8 bases are a match to TRBD1. Germline V CDR1 and CDR2: MNHEY, SVGAGI. With V trimmed by 2 bases and J by 1 base, 9 bases remained unmatched. The CDR3 is 17 amino acids. The CDR3 bases are TGTGCCAGCAGTTACATCGCAGGGGGCGCAAGGAACACTGAAGCTTTCTTT. This codes for CASSYIAGGARNTEAFF.

This clonotype was seen more than once but under ten times. The V and J genes are TRBV11-2 and TRBJ1-1; no clear D gene. This CDR3 has 17 residues. Germline loops: CDR1 SGHAT, CDR2 FQNNGV. Trimming took 5 bases from V and 4 from J, leaving 23 bases between them. CDR3 DNA sequence: TGTGCCAGCAGCCCCTGGATCCGGGAGGGCTTAAGCACTGAAGCTTTCTTT. Protein product: CASSPWIREGLSTEAFF.

This clonotype was observed at least ten times. The chain carries TRBV7-9 and TRBJ1-1; TRBD1 matches 7 bases. This CDR3 is 14 amino acids long. V gave up 5 bases and J gave up 1 base; unmatched junction bases: 4. The germline V gene encodes CDR1 SEHNR and CDR2 FQNEAQ (reference sequence). In DNA, the CDR3 is TGTGCCAGCAGCAAGGGGGCCAGGAACACTGAAGCTTTCTTT. It is translated as CASSKGARNTEAFF.

The chain is built from TRBV29-1 and TRBJ2-7; possibly TRBD2 for D (6 bases). The CDR3 runs to 15 residues. Germline CDR1 and CDR2: SQVTM and ANQGSEA. Trimming removed 1 base at V and 0 bases at J, with 13 bases between. CDR3 nucleotide sequence: TGCAGCGTTGAAGGTCGCCGGGGGAGCTCCTACGAGCAGTACTTC. Translation: CSVEGRRGSSYEQYF.

V gene TRBV7-9 combines with J gene TRBJ2-1; tentative D call: TRBD2 (5 bases). Trimming removed 2 bases from V and 5 bases from J, with 16 bases in between. The germline CDR1 and CDR2 sequences are SEHNR and FQNEAQ (reference sequence). There are 16 residues in the CDR3. The DNA for the CDR3 is TGTGCCAGCAGCTTATTGCACTCCCGACTACACAATGAGCAGTTCTTC. It specifies CASSLLHSRLHNEQFF.

The chain links TRBV20-1 to TRBJ2-3, with 7 bases aligning to TRBD2. CDR1 and CDR2 (germline): DFQATT, SNEGSKA (reference sequence). V lost 1 base and J lost 5; bases outside the gene matches: 3. There are 13 residues in the CDR3. The CDR3 DNA reads as TGCAGTGCTAGAGGAGCGGGGAGAGATACGCAGTATTTT. Residues: CSARGAGRDTQYF.

The chain links TRBV18 to TRBJ1-1; perhaps TRBD1 as D (6 bases). The V gene's germline CDR1 is KGHSH and CDR2 LQKENI. The CDR3 has 16 amino acids. The V and J ends lost 3 bases and 7 bases respectively, with 21 bases between them. CDR3 coding DNA: TGTGCCAGCTCACCGAACCATGGGGGGCCAGGTGATGAAGCTTTCTTT. It is translated as CASSPNHGGPGDEAFF.

The V and J genes are TRBV3-1 and TRBJ2-1; D ambiguous. V lost 0 bases and J 0 bases, leaving 12 bases between the germline ends. The CDR3 covers 17 residues. Germline V CDR1 and CDR2: LGHDT, YNNKEL (reference sequence). CDR3 in amino acids: CASSQERTASSYNEQFF. The CDR3, as DNA: TGTGCCAGCAGCCAAGAGCGTACCGCTAGCTCCTACAATGAGCAGTTCTTC.